The 32 T cell receptor beta chains reported below all come from one sample, sequenced in a study of T-cell reconstitution after alpha-beta-depleted transplantation in children. Unique molecular identifiers were built into the TCRbeta library. TCRdb called the PCR reads again in MiXCR, with one record for every CDR3 protein. The sample holds roughly 220,000 distinct CDR3 sequences, approximately 12% seen once. The source was PBMCs from the stem cell graft donor, collected from the stem cell graft. Receptors originate from a human donor who donated a stem cell graft to a child with acute lymphoblastic leukemia.

Ten or more counts support this clonotype. The chain has TRBV4-3 and TRBJ1-1; D possibly corresponds to TRBD1 (5 bases). The CDR3 is 14 amino acids. V gave up 0 bases and J gave up 5 bases, with 10 bases separating them. CDR1 and CDR2 from the germline V gene are LGHNA and YSLEER. As DNA, the CDR3 is TGCGCCAGCAGCCAAGATAACGCAGGGACTGAAGCTTTCTTT. It encodes CASSQDNAGTEAFF.

This chain links TRBV7-8 with TRBJ2-5; the D gene is possibly TRBD2 (5 bases). Germline V lookup: CDR1 SGHVS, CDR2 FQNEAQ. Trimming took 2 bases from V and 5 from J, leaving 15 bases between them. The CDR3 spans 15 residues. The CDR3 DNA reads TGTGCCAGCAGCTTATGGGTGGGAGAGTGGGAGACCCAGTACTTC. It codes for CASSLWVGEWETQYF.

This clonotype appeared many times. The genes are TRBV5-1 and TRBJ2-2; 7 bases line up with TRBD1. J was trimmed by 1 base and V by 5 bases; bases with no gene match: 2. Germline V CDR1 and CDR2: SGHRS, YFSETQ. The CDR3 runs to 14 residues. In DNA, the CDR3 is TGCGCCAGCAGGAGGGACAGGAACACCGGGGAGCTGTTTTTT. It specifies CASRRDRNTGELFF.

This clonotype has a count of ten or more. The V gene is TRBV6-5, the J gene TRBJ2-3; 11 bases map to TRBD1. Per the germline V gene, CDR1 is MNHEY and CDR2 is SVGAGI. This CDR3 is built from 15 residues. J was trimmed by 1 base and V by 4 bases; bases with no gene match: 1. The CDR3: CASSSDRGRTDTQYF. CDR3 in DNA: TGTGCCAGCAGTTCGGACAGGGGGCGCACAGATACGCAGTATTTT.

This clonotype was detected ten times or more. The J gene is TRBJ1-6, the V gene TRBV20-1; possibly TRBD1 for D (6 bases). Between the trimmed V and J ends, which lost 3 bases and 9 bases, there was a span of 21 bases. Germline loops: CDR1 DFQATT, CDR2 SNEGSKA (reference sequence). The CDR3 consists of 16 residues. CDR3 in DNA: TGCAGTGCTAGTCCCTCTCCCCAGGGGAAGGGTTCACCCCTCCACTTT. Translated: CSASPSPQGKGSPLHF.

This clonotype has ten or more counts. The V gene is TRBV25-1, the J gene TRBJ2-1; D may correspond to TRBD1 or TRBD2 (6 bases each). Trimming stripped 0 bases from V and 12 bases from J, with 12 bases between. Germline CDR1 is MGHDK and CDR2 is SYGVNS. CDR3 length: 13 amino acids. CDR3 nucleotide sequence: TGTGCCAGCAGTGAATATAGGGGGGCCGGGCAGTTCTTC. This gives the protein CASSEYRGAGQFF. Drawing the rest from reference TRBV25-1 and TRBJ2-1, the complete variable domain is EADIYQTPRYLVIGTGKKITLECSQTMGHDKMYWYQQDPGMELHLIHYSYGVNSTEKGDLSSESTVSRIRTEHFPLTLESARPSHTSQYLCASSEYRGAGQFFGPGTRLTVL.

Ten or more counts support this clonotype. The V gene is TRBV7-9, the J gene TRBJ2-5; 8 bases agree with TRBD1. There are 16 residues in the CDR3. CDR1 is SEHNR, CDR2 FQNEAQ, per germline (reference sequence). Trimming removed 6 bases from V and 2 bases from J; junction bases left unmatched: 11. As DNA, the CDR3 is TGTGCCAGCAGTACCACTAAAACAGGGGGTCAAGAGACCCAGTACTTC. The encoded protein is CASSTTKTGGQETQYF.

This clonotype showed up many times. The chain carries TRBV6-1 and TRBJ1-2; D is perhaps TRBD1 (6 bases). CDR1 and CDR2 from the germline V gene are MNHNS and SASEGT. Trimming pared 1 base from V and 8 bases from J, leaving 20 bases between. The CDR3 runs 16 residues. The CDR3 sequence is CASSEETGTWVGGYTF. CDR3 DNA sequence: TGTGCCAGCAGTGAAGAGACCGGGACATGGGTCGGAGGCTACACCTTC.

Of note for this clonotype: A single base separates this from a much larger clone, so it may be a read error. The chain recombines TRBV12-3 or TRBV12-4 with TRBJ1-4; D is possibly TRBD1 (6 bases). This CDR3 region has 15 residues. CDR3 in amino acids: CASSARAGQNAKLFF. DNA of the CDR3: TGTGCCAGCAGTGCGAGGGCCGGACAGAATGCAAAACTGTTTTTT.

This clonotype was detected ten times or more. The chain employs TRBV6-5 and TRBJ2-5; D unresolved. V was clipped by 7 bases and J by 4 bases, with 10 bases between them. Germline V gene sequence: CDR1 MNHEY, CDR2 SVGAGI. The CDR3 is made up of 12 amino acids. CDR3 coding DNA: TGTGCCAGCACCAGGACGGGAGAGACCCAGTACTTC. It is translated as CASTRTGETQYF.

This clonotype was counted at least ten times. The chain links TRBV12-3 or TRBV12-4 to TRBJ2-7; D is possibly TRBD2 (7 bases). The CDR3 has 13 amino acids. Trimming took off 5 bases at V and 2 bases at J, with 10 bases between the two ends. CDR3: CASSQGRAYEQYF. The CDR3 nucleotides are TGTGCCAGCAGTCAGGGGAGGGCCTACGAGCAGTACTTC.

This clonotype was recorded many times. J is TRBJ2-3 and V is TRBV7-9, with 8 bases fitting TRBD2. Germline V gene lookup returns CDR1 SEHNR and CDR2 FQNEAQ (reference sequence). This CDR3 has 16 amino acids. V lost 5 bases and J lost 0; bases outside the gene matches: 7. Here the CDR3 reads CASSQSGSPSTDTQYF. The DNA for the CDR3 is TGTGCCAGCAGCCAAAGCGGGAGCCCTAGCACAGATACGCAGTATTTT.

This clonotype was picked up a small number of times. This chain connects TRBV3-1 to TRBJ2-7; a possible D gene is TRBD2 (6 bases). In germline, CDR1 is LGHDT, CDR2 YNNKEL (reference sequence). The CDR3 covers 16 residues. The V end was cut by 4 bases, the J end by 2 bases, with 18 bases between. CDR3 sequence reads: CASSPSRRGIAYEQYF. CDR3 DNA sequence: TGTGCCAGCAGCCCCTCCCGTCGGGGGATCGCCTACGAGCAGTACTTC.

This clonotype was counted at least ten times. The V gene is TRBV7-2, the J gene TRBJ2-3; TRBD2 matches 10 bases. Germline values: CDR1 SGHTA, CDR2 FQGNSA. V lost 5 bases, J lost 6 bases, and 8 bases stayed unmatched. The CDR3 is made up of 15 amino acids. This CDR3 reads CASSPPSGGWDTQYF. As DNA, the CDR3 is TGTGCCAGCAGCCCCCCTAGCGGGGGATGGGATACGCAGTATTTT.

The gene calls are TRBV13 and TRBJ2-3; D is perhaps TRBD1 (6 bases). Trimming shortened V by 5 bases and J by 7 bases, and 16 bases separated the two germline ends. The CDR3 loop spans 14 amino acids. The V gene's germline CDR1 is PRHDT and CDR2 FYEKMQ (reference sequence). The CDR3 sequence: CASSQRDKGHTQYF. The CDR3 DNA reads TGTGCCAGCAGCCAACGGGACAAAGGACATACGCAGTATTTT.

Ten or more counts support this clonotype. CDR3 DNA sequence: TGTGCCAGCAGTGCGGAACTTAGAGCAGGGGAGCAGTTCTTC. The encoded protein is CASSAELRAGEQFF. The V call is TRBV2, the J call TRBJ2-1, with D possibly TRBD1 on 5 matching bases. V was pared by 4 bases and J by 10 bases, with 17 bases between. There are 14 residues in the CDR3. CDR1 and CDR2 from the germline V gene are SNHLY and FYNNEI.

This clonotype was seen at least ten times. The chain joins TRBV20-1 to TRBJ2-3; the D is unclear. CDR3 length: 11 amino acids. The germline V and J ends were trimmed by 5 bases and 1 base, with 4 bases remaining between them. Germline V CDR1 and CDR2: DFQATT, SNEGSKA (reference sequence). CDR3 sequence (DNA): TGCAGTGCTTTTCGCACAGATACGCAGTATTTT. Its protein product is CSAFRTDTQYF.

This clonotype was detected ten times or more. This sequence joins TRBV29-1 and TRBJ2-7, with 9 bases matching TRBD1. V gave up 2 bases and J gave up 9 bases; unmatched junction bases: 11. Germline V CDR1 and CDR2: SQVTM, ANQGSEA. The CDR3 extends over 14 amino acids. The CDR3 region has the DNA TGCAGCGTTGAACAAAACGACAGGGGGATCGGGCAGTACTTC. This sequence encodes CSVEQNDRGIGQYF.

Ten or more counts support this clonotype. The chain joins TRBV5-1 to TRBJ1-1; 8 nucleotides align to TRBD1. Germline assignment: CDR1 SGHRS and CDR2 YFSETQ. V lost 0 bases, J lost 7 bases, and 5 bases stayed unmatched. There are 14 residues in the CDR3. The CDR3 region is CASSLAPGGDEAFF. For the CDR3, the DNA is TGCGCCAGCAGCTTGGCCCCAGGGGGCGATGAAGCTTTCTTT.

Many counts were recorded for this clonotype. The V call is TRBV12-3 or TRBV12-4, the J call TRBJ2-5; D tentatively reads TRBD1 or TRBD2 (5 bases each). Trimming shortened V by 6 bases and J by 5 bases, and 19 bases separated the two germline ends. The CDR3 is 15 residues long. The CDR3 spells CASSGLRQKGETQYF. CDR3 bases: TGTGCCAGCAGCGGACTGAGACAGAAGGGGGAGACCCAGTACTTC.

The V call is TRBV28, the J call TRBJ2-3; tentative D call: TRBD1 (5 bases). Germline CDR1 MDHEN, CDR2 SYDVKM. Trimming took 6 bases from V and 2 from J, leaving 12 bases between them. The CDR3 covers 14 residues. In nucleotides, the CDR3 is TGTGCCAGCAGCTCCGACAGATACACAGATACGCAGTATTTT. It yields the protein CASSSDRYTDTQYF.

Many counts were recorded for this clonotype. The chain uses TRBV20-1 and TRBJ2-7; D is perhaps TRBD1 or TRBD2 (5 bases each). V was shortened by 3 bases and J by 0 bases, with 15 bases between the two germline ends. CDR3 size: 15 residues. The germline gives CDR1 DFQATT, CDR2 SNEGSKA (reference sequence). In nucleotides, the CDR3 is TGCAGTGCTAGGGTTTTCACCGGGACCTCCTACGAGCAGTACTTC. Its translation: CSARVFTGTSYEQYF.

This clonotype was detected only a few times. The chain is built from TRBV25-1 and TRBJ2-5; D is uncertain. The CDR3 consists of 11 residues. With 8 bases removed from V and 2 bases from J, the gap between germline ends came to 6 bases. Per the germline V gene, CDR1 is MGHDK and CDR2 is SYGVNS. In DNA, the CDR3 is TGTGCCAGCGGTCAACAAGAGACCCAGTACTTC. This encodes CASGQQETQYF. Filled out from reference TRBV25-1 and TRBJ2-5, the complete variable domain reads EADIYQTPRYLVIGTGKKITLECSQTMGHDKMYWYQQDPGMELHLIHYSYGVNSTEKGDLSSESTVSRIRTEHFPLTLESARPSHTSQYLCASGQQETQYFGPGTRLLVL.

This clonotype was counted at least ten times. The V call is TRBV2, the J call TRBJ2-7; no clear D. Germline CDR1 SNHLY, CDR2 FYNNEI. V was pared by 1 base and J by 2 bases, with 9 bases between. The CDR3 has 14 residues. CDR3 loop: CASSEVGRTYEQYF. The CDR3 DNA sequence: TGTGCCAGCAGTGAAGTAGGGCGGACCTACGAGCAGTACTTC. Together with reference TRBV2 and TRBJ2-7, the CDR3 gives the full variable domain: EPEVTQTPSHQVTQMGQEVILRCVPISNHLYFYWYRQILGQKVEFLVSFYNNEISEKSEIFDDQFSVERPDGSNFTLKIRSTKLEDSAMYFCASSEVGRTYEQYFGPGTRLTVT.

This clonotype was observed many times. V usage is TRBV24-1 and J usage is TRBJ2-2; no clear D. Per germline, CDR1 KGHDR and CDR2 SFDVKD. Trimming left V 0 bases short and J 0 bases short, with 7 bases between. This CDR3 has 16 amino acids. Here the CDR3 reads CATSDLNVANTGELFF. The CDR3 bases are TGTGCCACCAGTGATTTGAATGTCGCGAACACCGGGGAGCTGTTTTTT.

The chain links TRBV6-6 to TRBJ1-4; D might be TRBD1 (5 bases). The CDR3 contains 12 residues. The germline CDR1 and CDR2 sequences are MNHNY and SVGAGI (reference sequence). V lost 4 bases and J lost 10, with 10 bases in between. For the CDR3, the DNA is TGTGCCAGCAGTTCCGCCCAGGGAAAACTGTTTTTT. Translation: CASSSAQGKLFF.

The sample holds many counts of this clonotype. V usage is TRBV5-6 and J usage is TRBJ1-1, with a possible D match to TRBD1 (5 bases). V lost 2 bases and J lost 4, with 21 bases in between. The germline V gene has CDR1 SGHDT and CDR2 YYEEEE. This CDR3 has 17 amino acids. CDR3 bases: TGTGCCAGCAGCTTTGGATACGGGGCCAGAGGGACCACTGAAGCTTTCTTT. Its protein product is CASSFGYGARGTTEAFF.

This clonotype was found many times. This chain connects TRBV6-5 to TRBJ2-4; the D is unclear. Trimming cost V 6 bases and J 12 bases, with 15 bases left between them. Germline CDR1 is MNHEY and CDR2 is SVGAGI. CDR3 size: 12 residues. The DNA for the CDR3 is TGTGCCAGCAGCCTGGATGGCGAGGCTCAGTACTTC. Amino acids: CASSLDGEAQYF.

This clonotype has at least ten counts. The chain is built from TRBV20-1 and TRBJ1-2, with D unresolved. The CDR3 is 14 amino acids. Germline V lookup: CDR1 DFQATT, CDR2 SNEGSKA (reference sequence). V was clipped by 0 bases and J by 0 bases, with 8 bases between them. This CDR3 is CSARDRQTNYGYTF. In nucleotides, the CDR3 is TGCAGTGCTAGAGACCGTCAAACTAACTATGGCTACACCTTC.

This clonotype was recorded at least ten times. This sequence joins TRBV24-1 and TRBJ1-5, with a weak D call TRBD1 (6 bases). The CDR3 has 13 amino acids. Per the germline V gene, CDR1 is KGHDR and CDR2 is SFDVKD. Between the trimmed V and J ends, which lost 2 bases and 9 bases, there was a span of 10 bases. The CDR3, as DNA: TGTGCCACCAGTGATTACAGGGAGCGGCCCCAGCATTTT. Protein: CATSDYRERPQHF.

This clonotype was found many times. The rearrangement joins TRBV6-1 to TRBJ2-5; 15 bases agree with TRBD2. The V gene end was trimmed by 6 bases and the J gene end by 5 bases; junction bases not matched to a gene: 10. Germline V gene lookup returns CDR1 MNHNS and CDR2 SASEGT. This CDR3 is built from 17 residues. The CDR3 reads CASSSWTSGGAWETQYF. For the CDR3, the DNA is TGTGCCAGCAGCTCTTGGACTAGCGGGGGGGCCTGGGAGACCCAGTACTTC.

This clonotype showed up many times. V and J are TRBV5-6 and TRBJ1-1, with D perhaps TRBD1 (6 bases). The CDR3 spans 16 residues. Germline V gene data show CDR1 as SGHDT and CDR2 as YYEEEE. Trimming cost V 0 bases and J 0 bases, with 12 bases left between them. The CDR3 coding sequence is TGTGCCAGCAGCTTGGGCTGGGGGCGGTTGAACACTGAAGCTTTCTTT. Translated: CASSLGWGRLNTEAFF.